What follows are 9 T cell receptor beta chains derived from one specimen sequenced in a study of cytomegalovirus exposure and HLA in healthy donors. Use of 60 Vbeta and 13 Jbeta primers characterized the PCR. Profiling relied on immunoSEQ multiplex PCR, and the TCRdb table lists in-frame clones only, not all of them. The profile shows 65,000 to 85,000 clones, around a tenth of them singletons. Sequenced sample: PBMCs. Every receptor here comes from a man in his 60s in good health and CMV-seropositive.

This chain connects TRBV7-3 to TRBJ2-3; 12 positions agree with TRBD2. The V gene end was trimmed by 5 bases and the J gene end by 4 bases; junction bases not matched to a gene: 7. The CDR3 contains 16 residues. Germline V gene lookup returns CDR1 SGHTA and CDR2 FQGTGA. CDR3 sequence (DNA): TGTGCCAGCAGCACCGGACTAGCGGGGTTTGCAGATACGCAGTATTTT. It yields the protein CASSTGLAGFADTQYF.

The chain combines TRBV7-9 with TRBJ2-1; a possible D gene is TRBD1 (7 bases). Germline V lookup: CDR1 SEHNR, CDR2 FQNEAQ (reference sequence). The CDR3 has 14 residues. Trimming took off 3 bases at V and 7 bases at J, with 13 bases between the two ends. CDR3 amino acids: CASSFSQGRNEQFF. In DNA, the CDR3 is TGTGCCAGCAGCTTTTCACAGGGGAGGAATGAGCAGTTCTTC.

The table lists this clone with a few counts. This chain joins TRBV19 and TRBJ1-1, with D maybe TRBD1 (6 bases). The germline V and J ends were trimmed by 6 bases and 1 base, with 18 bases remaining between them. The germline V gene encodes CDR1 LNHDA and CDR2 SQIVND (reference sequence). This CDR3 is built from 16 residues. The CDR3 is CASRPGTSTSNTEAFF. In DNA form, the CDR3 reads TGTGCCAGTAGGCCCGGGACAAGTACCTCGAACACTGAAGCTTTCTTT.

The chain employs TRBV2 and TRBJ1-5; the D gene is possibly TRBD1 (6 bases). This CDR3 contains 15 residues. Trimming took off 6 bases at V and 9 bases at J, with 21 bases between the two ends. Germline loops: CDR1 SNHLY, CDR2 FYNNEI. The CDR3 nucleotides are TGTGCCAGCAGCCTACAGGGTGGGATCAACCGGCCCCAGCATTTT. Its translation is CASSLQGGINRPQHF.

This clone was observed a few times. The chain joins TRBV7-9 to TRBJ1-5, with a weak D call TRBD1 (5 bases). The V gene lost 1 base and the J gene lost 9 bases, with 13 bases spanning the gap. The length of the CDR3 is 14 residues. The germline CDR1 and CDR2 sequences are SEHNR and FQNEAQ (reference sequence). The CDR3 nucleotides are TGTGCCAGCAGCTTAGGTGGGGCAGGGTGGCCCCAGCATTTT. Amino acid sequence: CASSLGGAGWPQHF.

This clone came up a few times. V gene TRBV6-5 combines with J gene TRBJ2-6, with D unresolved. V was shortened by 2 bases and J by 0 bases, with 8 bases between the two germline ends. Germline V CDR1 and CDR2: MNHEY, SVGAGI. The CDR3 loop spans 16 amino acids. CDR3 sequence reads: CASSYPMSSGANVLTF. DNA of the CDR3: TGTGCCAGCAGTTACCCAATGAGCTCTGGGGCCAACGTCCTGACTTTC.

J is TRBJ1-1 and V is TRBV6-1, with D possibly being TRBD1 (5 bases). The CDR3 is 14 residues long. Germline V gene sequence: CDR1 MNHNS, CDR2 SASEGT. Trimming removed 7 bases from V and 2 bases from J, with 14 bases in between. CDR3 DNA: TGTGCCAGCATAATAGGGGCCGGAAACACTGAAGCTTTCTTT. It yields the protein CASIIGAGNTEAFF.

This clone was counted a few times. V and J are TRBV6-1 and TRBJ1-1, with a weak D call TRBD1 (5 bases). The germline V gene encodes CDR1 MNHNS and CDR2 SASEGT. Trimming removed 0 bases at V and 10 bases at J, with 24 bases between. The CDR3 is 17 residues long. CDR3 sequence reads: CASSEAGRPRGGIGAFF. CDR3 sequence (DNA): TGTGCCAGCAGTGAAGCGGGGAGGCCGCGGGGGGGTATAGGAGCTTTCTTT.

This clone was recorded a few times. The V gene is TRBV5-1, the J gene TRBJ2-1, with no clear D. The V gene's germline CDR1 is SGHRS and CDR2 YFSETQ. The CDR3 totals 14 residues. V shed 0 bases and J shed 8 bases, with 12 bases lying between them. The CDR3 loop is CASSLAERLYEQFF. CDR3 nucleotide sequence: TGCGCCAGCAGCTTGGCCGAGAGACTCTATGAGCAGTTCTTC.